The TCR beta chain described here comes from a study of blood T cell repertoires in COVID-19. Method: immunoSEQ multiplex PCR; TCRdb's copy keeps in-frame clones and lacks some. Of about 130,000 clones in the sample, 81% were seen once. This clone was detected once. The V gene's germline CDR1 is SGHVS and CDR2 FQNEAQ. Trimming left V 5 bases short and J 2 bases short, with 10 bases between. The CDR3 is 15 amino acids. J is TRBJ2-6 and V is TRBV7-8; maybe TRBD1 (5 bases). The sample consisted of peripheral blood. The clonotype originates from a man aged 25 to 40 with COVID-19, enrolled during active disease. The CDR3 DNA reads as TGTGCCAGCAGCCCAAGGGGCGCTGGGGCCAACGTCCTGACTTTC. Protein: CASSPRGAGANVLTF.